The 3 T cell receptor beta chains presented below share a single source sample, sequenced in a study of blood T cell repertoires in COVID-19. Repertoires were generated with immunoSEQ multiplex PCR, while TCRdb's copy carries only in-frame clones and drops some. This table has 15,000 or so clones, approximately 86% appearing once. The sample consisted of peripheral blood. Receptors were obtained from a human donor in a cohort sampled during active COVID-19.

The CDR3 nucleotides read TGTGCCACCAGGCGTAGCGGTATCTACAATGAGCAGTTCTTC. Its protein is CATRRSGIYNEQFF. The chain carries TRBV15 and TRBJ2-1, with D perhaps TRBD2 (6 bases). Germline loops: CDR1 LNHNV, CDR2 YYDKDF (reference sequence). The germline V and J ends were trimmed by 6 bases and 3 bases, with 12 bases remaining between them. This CDR3 region has 14 residues.

The chain has TRBV6-5 and TRBJ1-5; D not resolved. V was trimmed by 0 bases and J by 7 bases, leaving 13 bases between them. The germline V gene has CDR1 MNHEY and CDR2 SVGAGI. This CDR3 is 15 amino acids long. The CDR3 region is CASSYSMAGGQPQHF. CDR3 sequence (DNA): TGTGCCAGCAGTTACTCGATGGCAGGAGGCCAGCCCCAGCATTTT.

V and J are TRBV7-8 and TRBJ2-7, with 8 bases aligning to TRBD2. The J segment lost 0 bases and the V segment lost 5 bases, leaving 6 bases of the junction unmatched. From germline, CDR1 is SGHVS and CDR2 FQNEAQ. The CDR3 runs 15 residues. The DNA of the CDR3 is TGTGCCAGCAGCCCCCGCGGGGGGATCTCCTACGAGCAGTACTTC. It codes for CASSPRGGISYEQYF. The full variable domain, rest sourced from reference TRBV7-8 and TRBJ2-7, is GAGVSQSPRYKVAKRGQDVALRCDPISGHVSLFWYQQALGQGPEFLTYFQNEAQLDKSGLPSDRFFAERPEGSVSTLKIQRTQQEDSAVYLCASSPRGGISYEQYFGPGTRLTVT.